This is a list of T cell receptor beta chains from one sample in a study of blood T cell repertoires in COVID-19. Here immunoSEQ multiplex PCR was the method, and the copy in TCRdb shows in-frame clones only, minus some. The sample lists 200,000 to 250,000 clones, around 91% occurring once. What was sequenced was PBMCs or T cells enriched from blood (not recorded which). These TCRs come from a man aged 30 to 39 who had been exposed to COVID-19. CDR3s include the opening cysteine and the closing phenylalanine or tryptophan. Each record gives: J gene, V gene, D gene, clone size, CDR3 DNA, CDR3 protein. A D gene is named only where the DNA matches it firmly. Clone size, where shown, is once, few, many, or a class for clones that have expanded.

J gene: TRBJ1-1
V gene: TRBV29-1
D gene: TRBD1
clone size: -
CDR3 DNA: TGCAGGGGGGGGACAGGAAGGACTGAAGCTTTCTTT
CDR3 protein: CRGGTGRTEAFF

J gene: TRBJ1-3
V gene: TRBV7-2
D gene: -
clone size: -
CDR3 DNA: TGTGCCAGCAGCTTTAGTCATCTTGGAAACACCATATATTTT
CDR3 protein: CASSFSHLGNTIYF

J gene: TRBJ2-1
V gene: TRBV29-1
D gene: -
clone size: -
CDR3 DNA: TGCAGCGTTGGTAGGGGCAATGAGCAGTTCTTC
CDR3 protein: CSVGRGNEQFF

J gene: TRBJ1-2
V gene: TRBV5-6
D gene: -
clone size: -
CDR3 DNA: TGTGCCAGCAGCAAGGACAGCTACTATGGCTACACCTTC
CDR3 protein: CASSKDSYYGYTF

J gene: TRBJ1-3
V gene: TRBV6-5
D gene: TRBD1
clone size: -
CDR3 DNA: TGTGCCAGCAGTTTCACAGGGGGTCCCGGAAACACCATATATTTT
CDR3 protein: CASSFTGGPGNTIYF

J gene: TRBJ1-2
V gene: TRBV10-2
D gene: -
clone size: few
CDR3 DNA: TGCGCCACCGAGCGGGATGTGGGGGGCGCTGACTATGGCTACACCTTC
CDR3 protein: CATERDVGGADYGYTF

J gene: TRBJ1-1
V gene: TRBV19
D gene: -
clone size: -
CDR3 DNA: TGTGCCAGTAGTATTTCTGCAGCCCCGGGAGGGAACACTGAAGCTTTCTTT
CDR3 protein: CASSISAAPGGNTEAFF

J gene: TRBJ1-2
V gene: TRBV20-1
D gene: -
clone size: -
CDR3 DNA: TGCAGTGCTAGTAACAGGGATGACTATGGCTACACCTTC
CDR3 protein: CSASNRDDYGYTF

J gene: TRBJ2-5
V gene: TRBV7-2
D gene: TRBD1
clone size: -
CDR3 DNA: TGTGCCAGCAGCAAAGGCCTAACGGGACAGGGGCAAGAGACCCAGTACTTC
CDR3 protein: CASSKGLTGQGQETQYF

J gene: TRBJ1-1
V gene: TRBV19
D gene: TRBD1
clone size: -
CDR3 DNA: TGTGCCAGTAGTATTCCCGGGACAGGGAACACTGAAGCTTTCTTT
CDR3 protein: CASSIPGTGNTEAFF

J gene: TRBJ2-2
V gene: TRBV7-3
D gene: -
clone size: -
CDR3 DNA: TGTGCCAGCAGGATAGAAGGGGTGAACACCGGGGAGCTGTTTTTT
CDR3 protein: CASRIEGVNTGELFF

J gene: TRBJ1-1
V gene: TRBV4-1
D gene: -
clone size: -
CDR3 DNA: TGCGCCAGCAGCCAAGAAGCAGGTAACAAAGCTTTCTTT
CDR3 protein: CASSQEAGNKAFF

J gene: TRBJ1-1
V gene: TRBV12-3/TRBV12-4
D gene: -
clone size: -
CDR3 DNA: TGTGCCAGCAGTTCAGGGGTCACTGAAGCTTTCTTT
CDR3 protein: CASSSGVTEAFF

J gene: TRBJ2-5
V gene: TRBV18
D gene: -
clone size: -
CDR3 DNA: TGTGCCAGCCAAATCCTTCAGGGGGAGACCCAGTACTTC
CDR3 protein: CASQILQGETQYF

J gene: TRBJ1-2
V gene: TRBV18
D gene: -
clone size: -
CDR3 DNA: TGTGCCAGCTCATTCACTCAGACAGATGGCTACACCTTC
CDR3 protein: CASSFTQTDGYTF

J gene: TRBJ2-5
V gene: TRBV5-1
D gene: TRBD2
clone size: -
CDR3 DNA: TGCGCCAGCAGCCCCCATACTAGCGGGGGTAGTGAGACCCAGTACTTC
CDR3 protein: CASSPHTSGGSETQYF

J gene: TRBJ2-3
V gene: TRBV27
D gene: TRBD1
clone size: -
CDR3 DNA: TGTGCCAGCTTCGCCCGACAGGGACGCACAGATACGCAGTATTTT
CDR3 protein: CASFARQGRTDTQYF

J gene: TRBJ1-2
V gene: TRBV7-3
D gene: -
clone size: -
CDR3 DNA: TGTGCCAGCAGCTTCGGGGAAGACTATGGCTACACCTTC
CDR3 protein: CASSFGEDYGYTF

J gene: TRBJ1-2
V gene: TRBV2
D gene: -
clone size: -
CDR3 DNA: TGTGCCAGCAGTGAACATACAGCAAACTATGGCTACACCTTC
CDR3 protein: CASSEHTANYGYTF

J gene: TRBJ2-5
V gene: TRBV29-1
D gene: TRBD2
clone size: -
CDR3 DNA: TGCAGCGCTGCCGGGACTAGCGGGGGCGAGACCCAGTACTTC
CDR3 protein: CSAAGTSGGETQYF

J gene: TRBJ1-1
V gene: TRBV5-6
D gene: -
clone size: once
CDR3 DNA: TGTGCCAGCAGCTGGACAGACTGGAACACTGAAGCTTTCTTT
CDR3 protein: CASSWTDWNTEAFF

J gene: TRBJ2-3
V gene: TRBV6-5
D gene: -
clone size: -
CDR3 DNA: TGTGCCAGCAGTTACCGTTGGACTACGGTCCCAGATACGCAGTATTTT
CDR3 protein: CASSYRWTTVPDTQYF